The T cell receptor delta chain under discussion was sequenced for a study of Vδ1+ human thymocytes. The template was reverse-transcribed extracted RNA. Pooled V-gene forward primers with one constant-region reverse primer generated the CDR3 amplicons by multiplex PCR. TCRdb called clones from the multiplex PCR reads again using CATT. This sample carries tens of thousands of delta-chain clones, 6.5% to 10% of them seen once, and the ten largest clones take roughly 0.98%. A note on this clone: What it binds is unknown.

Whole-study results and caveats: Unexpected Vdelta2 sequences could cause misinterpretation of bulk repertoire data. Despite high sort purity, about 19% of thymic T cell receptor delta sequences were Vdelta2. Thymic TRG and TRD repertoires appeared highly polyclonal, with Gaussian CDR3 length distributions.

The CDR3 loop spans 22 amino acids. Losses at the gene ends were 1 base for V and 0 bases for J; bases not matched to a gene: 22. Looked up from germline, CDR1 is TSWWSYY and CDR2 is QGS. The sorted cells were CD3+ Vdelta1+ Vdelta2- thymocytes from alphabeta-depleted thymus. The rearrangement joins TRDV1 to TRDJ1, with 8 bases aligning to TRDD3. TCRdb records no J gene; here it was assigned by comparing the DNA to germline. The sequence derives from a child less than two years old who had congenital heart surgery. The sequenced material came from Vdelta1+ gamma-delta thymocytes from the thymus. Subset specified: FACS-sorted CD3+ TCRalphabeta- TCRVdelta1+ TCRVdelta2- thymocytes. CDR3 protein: CALGEPVTRASVLGGNTDKLIF. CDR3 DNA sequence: TGTGCTCTTGGGGAACCCGTCACGCGAGCAAGTGTACTGGGGGGTAACACCGATAAACTCATCTTT.